This T cell receptor (beta chain) was profiled in a study of T cell clonotyping in hematopoietic cell transplantation. Findings of the study overall: Without cell sorting, CD4 versus CD8 contributions remain unresolved. Broader posttransplant TCR repertoire diversity was predicted by graft donor and pretransplant recipient Inverse Simpson Index values. Recipient TCR diversity dropped after transplant; expanded clonotypes rose from day 30 to 180.

As to this clone: What it binds is unknown.

TCRdb's copy holds only in-frame clones and misses some; the assay was immunoSEQ multiplex PCR. The sample lists approximately 4,500 clones, approximately 85% occurring once. Samples: about 28 days before transplant, then days 30, 100 and 180 after. This TCR came from a male patient in his sixties who had an allogeneic stem cell transplant from an unrelated donor, so T cells may come from the graft donor. Some clones in this sample may be carry-over from other donors' samples. Sample: peripheral blood mononuclear cells, taken 180 days after allogeneic stem cell transplant.

CDR3 sequence reads: CASSTLNSQPQHF. Written as DNA, the CDR3 is TGTGCCAGTAGCACTTTGAACAGTCAGCCCCAGCATTTT. This chain uses TRBV19 with TRBJ1-5; D unclear. The germline gives CDR1 LNHDA, CDR2 SQIVND (reference sequence). V lost 6 bases to trimming and J lost 6 bases, with 12 bases between them. This CDR3 has 13 amino acids.